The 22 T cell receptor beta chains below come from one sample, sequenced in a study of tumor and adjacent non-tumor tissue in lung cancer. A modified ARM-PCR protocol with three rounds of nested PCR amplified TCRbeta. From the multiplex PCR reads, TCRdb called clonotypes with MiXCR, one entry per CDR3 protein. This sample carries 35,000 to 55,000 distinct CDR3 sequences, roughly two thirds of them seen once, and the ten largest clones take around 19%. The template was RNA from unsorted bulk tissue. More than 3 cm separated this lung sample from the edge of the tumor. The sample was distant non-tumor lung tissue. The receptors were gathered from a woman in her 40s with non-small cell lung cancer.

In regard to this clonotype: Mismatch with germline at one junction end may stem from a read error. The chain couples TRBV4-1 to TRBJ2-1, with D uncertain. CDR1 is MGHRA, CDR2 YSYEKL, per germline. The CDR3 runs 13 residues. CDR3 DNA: TGCGCCAGCAGCCTGCAGTCCTACAATGAGCAGTTTTTC. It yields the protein CASSLQSYNEQFF.

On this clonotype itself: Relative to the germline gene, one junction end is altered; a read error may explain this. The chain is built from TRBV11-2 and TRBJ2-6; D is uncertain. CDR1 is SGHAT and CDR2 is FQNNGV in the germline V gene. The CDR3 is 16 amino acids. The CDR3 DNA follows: TGTACCAGCAACTGGTCAGAACTCTCTGGGGCCAACGTCCTGACTTTC. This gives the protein CTSNWSELSGANVLTF.

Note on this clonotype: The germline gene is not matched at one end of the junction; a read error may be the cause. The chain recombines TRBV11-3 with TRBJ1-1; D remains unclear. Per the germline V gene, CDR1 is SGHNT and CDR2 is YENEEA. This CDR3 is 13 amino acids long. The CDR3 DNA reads TGTGCCAGCACCCGGACTCCTAACACTGGAGCTTTCTTT. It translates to CASTRTPNTGAFF.

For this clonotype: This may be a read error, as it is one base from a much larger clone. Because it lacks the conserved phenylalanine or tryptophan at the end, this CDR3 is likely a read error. The CDR3: CASSSPYNEQFL. The CDR3 coding sequence is TGCGCCAGCAGCTCCCCCTACAATGAGCAGTTCTTG. The chain has TRBV5-1 and TRBJ2-1; D remains ambiguous. The germline gives CDR1 SGHRS, CDR2 YFSETQ. This CDR3 spans 12 amino acids. Trimming cost V 3 bases and J 2 bases, with 3 bases left between them.

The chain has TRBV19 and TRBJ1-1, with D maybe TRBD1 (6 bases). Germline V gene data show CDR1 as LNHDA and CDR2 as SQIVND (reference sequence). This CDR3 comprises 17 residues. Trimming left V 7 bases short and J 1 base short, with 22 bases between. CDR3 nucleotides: TGTGCCAGTAAGCAAGGGGGGGGCCTTCCGTGGAACACTGAAGCTTTCTTT. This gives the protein CASKQGGGLPWNTEAFF. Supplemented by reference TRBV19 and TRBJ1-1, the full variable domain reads DGGITQSPKYLFRKEGQNVTLSCEQNLNHDAMYWYRQDPGQGLRLIYYSQIVNDFQKGDIAEGYSVSREKKESFPLTVTSAQKNPTAFYLCASKQGGGLPWNTEAFFGQGTRLTVV.

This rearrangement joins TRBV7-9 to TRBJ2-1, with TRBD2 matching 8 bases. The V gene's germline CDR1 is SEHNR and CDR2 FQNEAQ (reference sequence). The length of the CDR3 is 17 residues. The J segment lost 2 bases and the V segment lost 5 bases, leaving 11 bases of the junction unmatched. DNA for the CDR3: TGTGCCAGCAGCCCACCCTTAGCGGGGTGGCCCTACAATGAGCAGTTCTTC. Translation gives CASSPPLAGWPYNEQFF.

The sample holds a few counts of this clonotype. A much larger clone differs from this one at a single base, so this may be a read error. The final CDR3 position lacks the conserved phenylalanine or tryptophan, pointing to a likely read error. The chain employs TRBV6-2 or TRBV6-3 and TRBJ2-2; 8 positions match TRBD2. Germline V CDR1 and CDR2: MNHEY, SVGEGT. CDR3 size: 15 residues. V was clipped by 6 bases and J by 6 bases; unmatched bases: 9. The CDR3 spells CASSRLATLPGELFL. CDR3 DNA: TGTGCCAGCAGCCGACTAGCGACGCTACCCGGGGAGCTGTTTCTT.

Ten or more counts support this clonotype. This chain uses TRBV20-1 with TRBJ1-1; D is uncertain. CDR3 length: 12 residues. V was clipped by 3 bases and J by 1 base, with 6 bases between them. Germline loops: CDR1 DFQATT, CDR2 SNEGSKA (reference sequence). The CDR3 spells CSASKGNTEAFF. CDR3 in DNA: TGCAGTGCTAGTAAGGGGAACACTGAAGCTTTCTTT.

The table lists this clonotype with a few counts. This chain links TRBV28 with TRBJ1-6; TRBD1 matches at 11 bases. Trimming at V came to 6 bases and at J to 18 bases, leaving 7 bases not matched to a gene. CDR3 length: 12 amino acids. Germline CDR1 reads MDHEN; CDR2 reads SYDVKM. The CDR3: CASSIRDRGAHF. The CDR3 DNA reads TGTGCCAGCAGCATCCGGGACAGGGGGGCCCACTTT.

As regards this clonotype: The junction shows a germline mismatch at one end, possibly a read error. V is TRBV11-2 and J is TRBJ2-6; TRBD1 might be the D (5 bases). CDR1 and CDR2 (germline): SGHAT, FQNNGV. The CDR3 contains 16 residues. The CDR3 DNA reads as TGTGCCGGCAGCTGGTCAGAGCTCTCTGGGGCCAACGTCCTTACTTTC. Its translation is CAGSWSELSGANVLTF. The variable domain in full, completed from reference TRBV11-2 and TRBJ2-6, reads EAGVAQSPRYKIIEKRQSVAFWCNPISGHATLYWYQQILGQGPKLLIQFQNNGVVDDSQLPKDRFSAERLKGVDSTLKIQPAKLEDSAVYLCAGSWSELSGANVLTFGAGSRLTVL.

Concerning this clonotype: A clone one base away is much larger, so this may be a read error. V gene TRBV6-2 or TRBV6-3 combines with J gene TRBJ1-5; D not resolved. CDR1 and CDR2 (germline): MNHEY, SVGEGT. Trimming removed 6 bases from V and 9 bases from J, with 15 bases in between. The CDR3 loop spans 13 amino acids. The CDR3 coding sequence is TGTGCCAGCAGATCAGATGAGCGGAGGCCCCAGCATTTT. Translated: CASRSDERRPQHF.

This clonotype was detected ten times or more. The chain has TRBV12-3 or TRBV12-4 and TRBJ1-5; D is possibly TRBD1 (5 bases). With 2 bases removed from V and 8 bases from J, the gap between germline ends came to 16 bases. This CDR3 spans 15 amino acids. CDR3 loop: CASSLSFRGGEPQHF. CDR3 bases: TGTGCCAGCAGTTTAAGTTTTCGGGGGGGTGAGCCCCAGCATTTT.

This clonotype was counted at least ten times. CDR3 coding DNA: TGTGCCAGCAGTACTACTGGCGGGGGGGCCAGCAATGAGCAGTTCTTC. Translated: CASSTTGGGASNEQFF. V is TRBV6-1 and J is TRBJ2-1, with 9 bases fitting TRBD2. Germline CDR1 MNHNS, CDR2 SASEGT. There are 16 residues in the CDR3. The V segment lost 5 bases and the J segment 6 bases; nucleotides outside the gene matches: 11.

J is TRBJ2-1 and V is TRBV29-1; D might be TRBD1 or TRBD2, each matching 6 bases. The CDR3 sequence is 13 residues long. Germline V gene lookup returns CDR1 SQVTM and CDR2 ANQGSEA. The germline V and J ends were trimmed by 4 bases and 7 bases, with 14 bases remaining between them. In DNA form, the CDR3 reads TGCAGCGTTGGAGGGGGAGGTAGGAATGAGCAGTTCTTC. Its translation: CSVGGGGRNEQFF.

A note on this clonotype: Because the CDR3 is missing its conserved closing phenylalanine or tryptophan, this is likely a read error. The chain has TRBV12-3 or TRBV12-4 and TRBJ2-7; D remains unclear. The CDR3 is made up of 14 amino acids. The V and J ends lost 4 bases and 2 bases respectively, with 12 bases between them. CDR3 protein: CASSSQTRTYEQYS. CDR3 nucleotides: TGTGCCAGCAGTTCGCAAACAAGGACCTACGAGCAGTACTCC.

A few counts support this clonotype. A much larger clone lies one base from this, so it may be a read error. The CDR3 DNA reads TGTGCCAGCAGCTCCGGGACATACAAAAACATTCAGTACTTC. Amino acid sequence: CASSSGTYKNIQYF. The chain uses TRBV5-4 and TRBJ2-4, with D maybe TRBD1 (6 bases). The V end lost 3 bases, the J end lost 3 bases, and 10 bases lay between the germline ends. CDR3 length equals 14 residues. Germline CDR1 SGHNT, CDR2 YYREEE (reference sequence).

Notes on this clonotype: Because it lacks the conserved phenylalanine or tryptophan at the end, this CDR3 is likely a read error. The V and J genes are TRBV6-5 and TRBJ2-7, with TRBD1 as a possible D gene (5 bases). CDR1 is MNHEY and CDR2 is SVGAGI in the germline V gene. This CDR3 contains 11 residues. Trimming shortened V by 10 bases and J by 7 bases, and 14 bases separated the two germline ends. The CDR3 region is CANRNSWEQYL. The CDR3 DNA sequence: TGTGCCAACAGGAACAGTTGGGAGCAGTACCTC.

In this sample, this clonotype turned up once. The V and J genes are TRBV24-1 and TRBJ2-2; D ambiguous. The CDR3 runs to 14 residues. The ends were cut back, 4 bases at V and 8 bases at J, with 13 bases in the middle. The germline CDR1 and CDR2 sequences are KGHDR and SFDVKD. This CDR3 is CATSEGSPTGELFF. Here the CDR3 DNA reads TGTGCCACCAGTGAGGGCAGCCCCACAGGGGAGCTGTTTTTT.

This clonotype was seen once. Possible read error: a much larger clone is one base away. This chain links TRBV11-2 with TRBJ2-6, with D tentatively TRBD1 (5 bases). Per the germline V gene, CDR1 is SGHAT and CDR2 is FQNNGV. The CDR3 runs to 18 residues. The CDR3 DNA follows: TGTGCCAGCAGCATACGACAGTTCCTTTACTCTGGGGTCAACGTCCTGACTTTC. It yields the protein CASSIRQFLYSGVNVLTF.

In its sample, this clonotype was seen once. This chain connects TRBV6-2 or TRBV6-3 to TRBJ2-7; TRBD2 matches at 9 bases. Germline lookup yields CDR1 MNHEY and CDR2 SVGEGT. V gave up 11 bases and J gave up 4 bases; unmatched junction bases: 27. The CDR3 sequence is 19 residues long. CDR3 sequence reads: CAGNGGLKTSGAGRYEQYF. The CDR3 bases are TGTGCCGGCAACGGGGGGCTAAAGACTAGCGGAGCCGGGAGGTACGAGCAGTACTTC.

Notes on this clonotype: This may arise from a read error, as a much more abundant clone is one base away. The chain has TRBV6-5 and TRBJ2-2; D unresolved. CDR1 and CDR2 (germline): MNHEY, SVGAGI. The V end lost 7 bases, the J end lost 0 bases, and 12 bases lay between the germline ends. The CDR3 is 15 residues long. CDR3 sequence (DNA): TGTGCCAGCAAGGATCCGGTCCCGAACACCGGGGAGCTGTTTTTT. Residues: CASKDPVPNTGELFF.

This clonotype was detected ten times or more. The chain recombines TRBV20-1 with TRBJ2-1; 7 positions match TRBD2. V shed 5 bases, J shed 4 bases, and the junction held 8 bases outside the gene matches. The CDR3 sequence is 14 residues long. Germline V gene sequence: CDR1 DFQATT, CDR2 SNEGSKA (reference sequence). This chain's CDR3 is CSALRDYPYNEQFF. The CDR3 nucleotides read TGCAGTGCTTTACGGGACTACCCTTACAATGAGCAGTTCTTC.